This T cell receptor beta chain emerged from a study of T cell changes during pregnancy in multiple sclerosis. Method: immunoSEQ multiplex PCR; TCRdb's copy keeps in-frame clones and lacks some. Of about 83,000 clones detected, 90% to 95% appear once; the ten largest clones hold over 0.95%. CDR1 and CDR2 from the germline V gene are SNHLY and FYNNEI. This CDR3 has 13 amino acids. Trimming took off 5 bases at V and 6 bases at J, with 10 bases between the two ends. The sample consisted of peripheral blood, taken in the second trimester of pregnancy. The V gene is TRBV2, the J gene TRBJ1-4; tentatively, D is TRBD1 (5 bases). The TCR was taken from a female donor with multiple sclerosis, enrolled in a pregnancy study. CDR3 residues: CASSYRRDEKLFF. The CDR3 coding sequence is TGTGCCAGCAGTTACAGGAGGGATGAAAAACTGTTTTTT.